This T cell receptor beta chain was identified in a study of shared clonotypes between healthy human individuals. Study-level findings and limits: Relative to clonotypes present in all four donors, those not shared had lower generation probabilities.

About 30,000 T cell genomes, or about 0.2 ug DNA, went into the sorted-subset replicate PCRs. TCRdb's table, derived via immunoSEQ multiplex PCR, lists solely in-frame clones and lacks some. The table has some 630,000 clones, about three quarters seen once. This clone has a single count. Antigen unknown. Sequenced input: memory CD4+ T cells sorted from blood. Subset given: CD45RA-negative fraction. The clonotype comes from a woman under 40 in good health.

The CDR3: CASKGDRDTGELFF. DNA for the CDR3: TGTGCCAGCAAGGGGGACAGGGACACCGGGGAGCTGTTTTTT. The chain uses TRBV6-6 and TRBJ2-2; TRBD1 agrees at 9 bases. J gave up 3 bases and V 7 bases, and 3 bases lay outside the gene matches. Germline loops: CDR1 MNHNY, CDR2 SVGAGI (reference sequence). This CDR3 comprises 14 residues.